This is a list of T cell receptor beta chains from one sample in a study of HIV-infected patients and healthy controls. TCRdb analysed the 5' RACE reads with MiXCR anew, one entry per CDR3 protein. The sample carries around 58,000 distinct CDR3 sequences, less than 20% recorded once. Sequencing input: CD4+ T cells from blood. The source of these receptors is a human donor in good health. The CDR3 runs from the conserved cysteine through the conserved F or W. A D gene is named only where the DNA matches it firmly. The size field is filled for only some rows; it gives once, few, many or a size class.

j_call | clone_size | d_call | v_call | cdr3_aa | cdr3_nt
TRBJ2-7 | - | - | TRBV7-9 | CASSRLFGEQYF | TGTGCCAGCAGCAGACTGTTCGGCGAGCAGTACTTC
TRBJ1-4 | - | - | TRBV21-1 | CASSLRDRGGTTNEKLFF | TGTGCCAGCAGCCTACGGGACAGGGGGGGGACAACTAATGAAAAACTGTTTTTT
TRBJ2-5 | - | - | TRBV2 | CASSEQGGRGETQYF | TGTGCCAGCAGTGAACAGGGCGGTAGGGGGGAGACCCAGTACTTC
TRBJ2-3 | many | - | TRBV7-9 | CASSLEARVPDTQYF | TGTGCCAGCAGCTTAGAAGCTAGAGTTCCCGATACGCAGTATTTT
TRBJ1-2 | - | - | TRBV6-5 | CASSLRQPNYGYTF | TGTGCCAGCAGTCTCAGACAGCCTAACTATGGCTACACCTTC
TRBJ1-1 | - | - | TRBV7-9 | CASSPEGRTEAFF | TGTGCCAGCAGCCCCGAGGGGAGGACTGAAGCTTTCTTT
TRBJ2-1 | - | TRBD1 | TRBV2 | CASRRTGVVYNEQFF | TGTGCCAGCAGACGGACAGGGGTGGTCTACAATGAGCAGTTCTTC
TRBJ2-1 | many | TRBD1 | TRBV12-5 | CASGLGGTGANEQFF | TGTGCTAGTGGTTTGGGCGGGACAGGAGCTAATGAGCAGTTCTTC
TRBJ1-1 | - | - | TRBV29-1 | CSVSWGRNTEAFF | TGCAGCGTTAGTTGGGGACGCAACACTGAAGCTTTCTTT
TRBJ1-3 | many | - | TRBV19 | CASRRPGSRPDNTIYF | TGTGCCAGTAGGCGGCCGGGGAGCCGACCCGACAACACCATATATTTT
TRBJ2-3 | - | TRBD1 | TRBV5-5 | CASRPDRELRRTQYF | TGTGCCAGCAGACCCGACAGGGAGCTCCGTCGTACGCAGTATTTT
TRBJ1-5 | - | - | TRBV24-1 | CATSAVNSNQPQHF | TGTGCCACCAGCGCGGTGAACAGCAATCAGCCCCAGCATTTT
TRBJ1-4 | few | - | TRBV19 | CASSIGGRQRPNEKLFF | TGTGCCAGTAGTATTGGGGGACGACAGAGGCCTAATGAAAAACTGTTTTTT
TRBJ2-2 | - | TRBD2 | TRBV7-2 | CASSITSGVWTGELFF | TGTGCCAGCAGCATTACTAGCGGGGTGTGGACCGGGGAGCTGTTTTTT
TRBJ1-4 | - | - | TRBV7-9 | CASSRNEKLFF | TGTGCCAGCAGCCGGAATGAAAAACTGTTTTTT
TRBJ2-2 | medium-sized | - | TRBV4-1 | CASSQELYVGGMVTGELFF | TGCGCCAGCAGCCAAGAGTTATACGTCGGCGGGATGGTCACCGGGGAGCTGTTTTTT
TRBJ2-1 | few | - | TRBV20-1 | CSARRRMSSYNEQFF | TGCAGTGCTAGGCGGCGGATGAGCTCCTACAATGAGCAGTTCTTC
TRBJ2-6 | many | - | TRBV27 | CASSNTGANVLTF | TGTGCCAGCAGCAACACTGGGGCCAACGTCCTGACTTTC
TRBJ2-7 | - | TRBD1 | TRBV29-1 | CSVERLRAGGSYEQYF | TGCAGCGTTGAAAGGTTGAGGGCAGGGGGATCCTACGAGCAGTACTTC
TRBJ2-7 | few | - | TRBV20-1 | CSARNPSGLHYEQYF | TGCAGTGCTAGAAATCCCAGCGGACTACACTACGAGCAGTACTTC
TRBJ2-6 | few | - | TRBV12-3/TRBV12-4 | CASTRTKTGFSGANVLTF | TGTGCCAGCACTCGAACAAAGACAGGCTTCTCTGGGGCCAACGTCCTGACTTTC
TRBJ1-5 | - | TRBD1 | TRBV12-3/TRBV12-4 | CASSSTGGVNQPQHF | TGTGCCAGCAGCAGCACAGGGGGTGTAAATCAGCCCCAGCATTTT
TRBJ2-3 | - | TRBD2 | TRBV3-1 | CASSLYLREQNTDTQYF | TGTGCCAGCAGCCTTTATTTGCGGGAGCAGAACACAGATACGCAGTATTTT
TRBJ1-1 | - | TRBD1 | TRBV27 | CASSLGAVSSRGQGKTFF | TGTGCCAGCAGTTTAGGGGCCGTATCGTCTCGGGGACAGGGGAAAACTTTCTTT
TRBJ2-3 | - | TRBD2 | TRBV6-2/TRBV6-3 | CASSYGTSSGRNLGTDTQYF | TGTGCCAGCAGTTACGGTACCTCTAGCGGGAGGAACCTGGGGACAGATACGCAGTATTTT
TRBJ2-1 | - | TRBD1 | TRBV10-3 | CAISESTGRNEQFF | TGTGCCATCAGTGAGTCGACAGGGAGAAATGAGCAGTTCTTC
TRBJ1-1 | - | TRBD1 | TRBV10-2 | CASSSRTGRTEAFF | TGCGCCAGCAGCTCCCGGACAGGGCGGACTGAAGCTTTCTTT
TRBJ2-2 | many | - | TRBV10-2 | CASSGVSQGTGELFF | TGCGCCAGCAGTGGGGTATCTCAGGGGACCGGGGAGCTGTTTTTT
TRBJ1-3 | many | TRBD1 | TRBV4-2 | CASSHQFPGQDSGNTIYF | TGTGCCAGCAGCCACCAATTTCCGGGACAGGACTCTGGAAACACCATATATTTT
TRBJ2-3 | many | - | TRBV14 | CASSRNIQGSTDTQYF | TGTGCCAGCAGCCGGAACATTCAGGGGAGCACAGATACGCAGTATTTT
TRBJ2-7 | - | TRBD1 | TRBV5-1 | CASSTGTVLSYEQYF | TGCGCCAGCAGCACCGGGACAGTTCTCTCCTACGAGCAGTACTTC
TRBJ1-5 | - | - | TRBV27 | CASRGSAGVGNQPQHF | TGTGCCAGCAGGGGATCCGCGGGGGTCGGCAATCAGCCCCAGCATTTT
TRBJ1-2 | - | - | TRBV21-1 | CASSKDYGYTF | TGTGCCAGCAGCAAGGACTATGGCTACACCTTC
TRBJ2-1 | - | TRBD2 | TRBV12-3/TRBV12-4 | CASTRTGTSYNEQFF | TGTGCCAGCACTCGAACCGGGACTAGCTACAATGAGCAGTTCTTC
TRBJ1-2 | - | - | TRBV12-3/TRBV12-4 | CASSLRGINYGYTF | TGTGCCAGCAGTTTAAGGGGCATTAACTATGGCTACACCTTC
TRBJ2-3 | many | TRBD1 | TRBV20-1 | CSATGGWPDTQYF | TGCAGTGCTACAGGGGGCTGGCCAGATACGCAGTATTTT
TRBJ1-5 | many | TRBD1 | TRBV18 | CASSAQTGGNQPQHF | TGTGCCAGCTCAGCACAAACAGGGGGCAATCAGCCCCAGCATTTT
TRBJ2-1 | many | - | TRBV7-2 | CASRYFPGPNNEQFF | TGTGCCAGCAGGTATTTCCCGGGACCCAACAATGAGCAGTTCTTC
TRBJ1-5 | once | - | TRBV19 | CASTDPASNQPQHF | TGTGCCAGTACCGACCCCGCTAGCAATCAGCCCCAGCATTTT
TRBJ2-3 | - | TRBD2 | TRBV4-1 | CASSSIAGRTDTQYF | TGCGCCAGCAGCTCCATAGCGGGGAGGACAGATACGCAGTATTTT
TRBJ2-7 | - | - | TRBV3-1 | CASSPHSSYEQYF | TGTGCCAGCAGCCCGCACTCCTCCTACGAGCAGTACTTC
TRBJ2-7 | - | - | TRBV5-4 | CASSLDLDGPYEQYF | TGTGCCAGCAGCTTGGACCTAGATGGGCCCTACGAGCAGTACTTC
TRBJ2-1 | many | - | TRBV10-2 | CASSESRRNEQFF | TGCGCCAGCAGTGAGTCAAGACGCAATGAGCAGTTCTTC